The clone carrying this T cell receptor beta chain has only a few counts. As yet, its antigen is unknown. This sample was included in a study of T-cell memory formation after mild COVID-19. Study information: Each donor largely had its own TCR clusters.

Study conclusions and caveats: Day 15 to 85 contracting clones showed balanced CD4/CD8; later expanders leaned CD4+. In second-wave clones peaking day 37, SARS-CoV-2 specificity remained unconfirmed.

TCRdb re-analysed the 5' RACE reads in MiXCR, keeping a single row per CDR3 protein. The profile shows 500,000 to 650,000 distinct CDR3 sequences, 20% to 25% of them singletons. The CDR3 is 13 amino acids. Germline CDR1 and CDR2: MNHEY and SVGAGI. Trimming stripped 6 bases from V and 9 bases from J, with 15 bases between. This TCR derives from an adult woman who had mild COVID-19 (a few samples of this study predate the infection). Cell type and time point are not known. The chain employs TRBV6-5 and TRBJ2-1; D is possibly TRBD2 (6 bases). Input material: PBMCs or a T cell subset sorted from them (not recorded which). The CDR3 protein is CASSLDYSAEQFF. CDR3 in DNA: TGTGCCAGCAGCCTGGACTATTCAGCTGAGCAGTTCTTC.